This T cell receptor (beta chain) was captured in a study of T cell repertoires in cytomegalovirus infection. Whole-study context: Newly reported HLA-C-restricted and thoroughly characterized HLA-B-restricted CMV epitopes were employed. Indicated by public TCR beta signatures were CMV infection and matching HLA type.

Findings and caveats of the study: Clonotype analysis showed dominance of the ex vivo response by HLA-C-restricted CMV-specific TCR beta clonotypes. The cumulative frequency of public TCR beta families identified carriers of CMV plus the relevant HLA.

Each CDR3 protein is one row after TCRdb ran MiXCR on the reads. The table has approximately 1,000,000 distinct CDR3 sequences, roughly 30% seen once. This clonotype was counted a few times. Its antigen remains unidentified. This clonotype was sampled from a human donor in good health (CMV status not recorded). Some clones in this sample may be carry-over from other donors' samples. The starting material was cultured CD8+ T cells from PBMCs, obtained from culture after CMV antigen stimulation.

The chain's CDR3 is CASSQGQVLRPQHF. As DNA, the CDR3 is TGTGCCAGCAGCCAGGGACAGGTGCTACGGCCCCAGCATTTT. The chain links TRBV4-2 to TRBJ1-5; 8 nucleotides align to TRBD1. Trimming at V came to 3 bases and at J to 9 bases, leaving 7 bases not matched to a gene. The CDR3 has 14 residues. In germline, CDR1 is LGHNA, CDR2 YNFKEQ.